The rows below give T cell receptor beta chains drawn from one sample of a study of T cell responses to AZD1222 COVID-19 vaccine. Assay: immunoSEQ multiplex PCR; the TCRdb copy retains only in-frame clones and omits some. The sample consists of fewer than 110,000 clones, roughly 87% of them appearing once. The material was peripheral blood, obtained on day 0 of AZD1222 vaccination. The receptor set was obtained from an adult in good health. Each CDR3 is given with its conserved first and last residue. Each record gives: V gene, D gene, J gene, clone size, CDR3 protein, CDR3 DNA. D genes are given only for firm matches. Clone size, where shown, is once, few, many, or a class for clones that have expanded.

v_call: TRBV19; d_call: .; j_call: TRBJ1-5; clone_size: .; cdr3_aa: CASSGSNQPQHF; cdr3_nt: TGTGCCAGTAGCGGGAGCAATCAGCCCCAGCATTTT
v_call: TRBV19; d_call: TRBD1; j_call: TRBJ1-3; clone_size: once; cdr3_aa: CASSRTGASGNTIYF; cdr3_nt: TGTGCCAGTAGTAGGACAGGCGCCTCTGGAAACACCATATATTTT
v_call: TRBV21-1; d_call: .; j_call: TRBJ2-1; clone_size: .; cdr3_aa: CASSTGSNSGSAYNEQFF; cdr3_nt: TGTGCCAGCAGCACGGGTTCGAACAGCGGGAGCGCCTACAATGAGCAGTTCTTC
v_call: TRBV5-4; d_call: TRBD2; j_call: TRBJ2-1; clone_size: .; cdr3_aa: CASRGLAGDYNEQFF; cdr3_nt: TGTGCCAGCAGGGGACTAGCGGGAGACTACAATGAGCAGTTCTTC
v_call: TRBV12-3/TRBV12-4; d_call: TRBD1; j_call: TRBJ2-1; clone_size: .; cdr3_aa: CASSRGRSNEQFF; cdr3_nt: TGTGCCAGCAGTAGGGGGCGGAGCAATGAGCAGTTCTTC
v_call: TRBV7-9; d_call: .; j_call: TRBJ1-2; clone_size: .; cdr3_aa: CASSPERVAGYTF; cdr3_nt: TGTGCCAGCAGCCCCGAGAGGGTGGCTGGCTACACCTTC
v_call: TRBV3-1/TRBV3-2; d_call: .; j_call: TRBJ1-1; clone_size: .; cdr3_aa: CASSQPGGTEAFF; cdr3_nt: TGTGCCAGCAGCCAACCGGGGGGCACTGAAGCTTTCTTT
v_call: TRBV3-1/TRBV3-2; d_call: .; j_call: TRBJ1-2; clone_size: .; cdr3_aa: CASSQVQKPGEGGYTF; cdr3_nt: TGTGCCAGCAGCCAAGTTCAGAAGCCAGGGGAGGGCGGCTACACCTTC
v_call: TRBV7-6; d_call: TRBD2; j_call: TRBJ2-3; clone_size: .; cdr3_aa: CASSQSGKYTDTQYF; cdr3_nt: TGTGCCAGCAGCCAAAGCGGGAAGTACACAGATACGCAGTATTTT
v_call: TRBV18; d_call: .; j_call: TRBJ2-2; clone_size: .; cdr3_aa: CASSRLQGNTGELFF; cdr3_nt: TGTGCCAGCTCACGATTACAGGGAAACACCGGGGAGCTGTTTTTT
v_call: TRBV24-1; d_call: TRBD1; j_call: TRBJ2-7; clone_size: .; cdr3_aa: CATSDNRGEQYF; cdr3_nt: TGTGCCACCAGTGATAACAGGGGCGAGCAGTACTTC
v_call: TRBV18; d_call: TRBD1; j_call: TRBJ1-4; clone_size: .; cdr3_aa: CASKTGAATNEKLFF; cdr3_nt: TGTGCCAGCAAGACAGGGGCGGCAACTAATGAAAAACTGTTTTTT
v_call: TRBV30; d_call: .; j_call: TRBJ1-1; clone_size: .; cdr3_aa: CAWSVFWSENTEAFF; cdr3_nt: .
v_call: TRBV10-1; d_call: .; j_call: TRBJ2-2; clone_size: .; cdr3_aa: CASQATTNTGELFF; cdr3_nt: TGCGCCAGCCAGGCCACCACGAACACCGGGGAGCTGTTTTTT
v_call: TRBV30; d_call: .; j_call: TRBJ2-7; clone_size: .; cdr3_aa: CAWSGRAGYEQYF; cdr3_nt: TGTGCCTGGAGTGGGAGGGCCGGATACGAGCAGTACTTC
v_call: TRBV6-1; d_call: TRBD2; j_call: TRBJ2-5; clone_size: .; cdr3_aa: CASSELAGGPETQYF; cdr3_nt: TGTGCCAGCAGTGAACTAGCGGGAGGGCCAGAGACCCAGTACTTC
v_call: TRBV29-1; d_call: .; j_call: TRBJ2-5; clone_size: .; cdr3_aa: CSVEGASRMPETQYF; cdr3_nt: TGCAGCGTTGAAGGGGCTAGCCGAATGCCCGAGACCCAGTACTTC
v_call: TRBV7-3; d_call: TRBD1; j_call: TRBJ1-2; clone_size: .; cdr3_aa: CASSPGQGYGYTF; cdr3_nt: TGTGCCAGCAGCCCGGGACAGGGTTATGGCTACACCTTC
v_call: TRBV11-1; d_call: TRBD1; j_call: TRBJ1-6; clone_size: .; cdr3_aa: CASTGAGTGYNSPLHF; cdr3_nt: TGTGCCAGCACCGGAGCCGGGACAGGGTATAATTCACCCCTCCACTTT
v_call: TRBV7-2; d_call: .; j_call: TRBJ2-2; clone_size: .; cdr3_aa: CASSLKVNGIGELFF; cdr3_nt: TGTGCCAGCAGCTTAAAAGTTAATGGGATCGGGGAGCTGTTTTTT
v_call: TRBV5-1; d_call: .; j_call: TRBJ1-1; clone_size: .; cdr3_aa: CASSPVGSNTEAFF; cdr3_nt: TGCGCCAGCAGCCCGGTGGGGAGTAACACTGAAGCTTTCTTT
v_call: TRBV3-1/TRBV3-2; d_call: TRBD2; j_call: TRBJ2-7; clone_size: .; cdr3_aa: CASSSPTAGGPLKEQYF; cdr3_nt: TGTGCCAGCTCCTCCCCTACTGCGGGAGGGCCGTTGAAAGAGCAGTACTTC
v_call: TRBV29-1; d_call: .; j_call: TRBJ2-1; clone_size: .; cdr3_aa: CSAVGGSYNEQFF; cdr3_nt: TGCAGCGCCGTAGGGGGCTCCTACAATGAGCAGTTCTTC
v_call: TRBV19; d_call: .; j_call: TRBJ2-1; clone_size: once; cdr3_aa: CASSIRALWDEQFF; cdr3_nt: TGTGCCAGTAGTATTAGGGCGCTCTGGGATGAGCAGTTCTTC
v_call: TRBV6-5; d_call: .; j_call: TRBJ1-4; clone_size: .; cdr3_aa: CASRSAGSDEKLFF; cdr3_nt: TGTGCCAGCAGGTCCGCCGGGTCGGATGAAAAACTGTTTTTT
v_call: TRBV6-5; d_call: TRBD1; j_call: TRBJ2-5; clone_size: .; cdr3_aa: CASSSRDRGQETQYF; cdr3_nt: TGTGCCAGCAGTTCCCGGGACAGGGGGCAAGAGACCCAGTACTTC
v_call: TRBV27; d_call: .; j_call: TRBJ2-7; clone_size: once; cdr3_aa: CASSPTGSSYEQYF; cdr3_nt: TGTGCCAGCAGTCCGACGGGGAGCTCCTACGAGCAGTACTTC
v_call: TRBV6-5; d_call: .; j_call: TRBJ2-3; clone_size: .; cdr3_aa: CASSRGTDTQYF; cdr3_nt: TGTGCCAGCAGTCGGGGGACAGATACGCAGTATTTT
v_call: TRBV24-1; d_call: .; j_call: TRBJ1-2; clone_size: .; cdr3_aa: CATSVNQGYGYTF; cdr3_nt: TGTGCCACCAGTGTTAATCAGGGCTATGGCTACACCTTC
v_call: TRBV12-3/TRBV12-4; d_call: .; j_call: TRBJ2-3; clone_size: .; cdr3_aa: CASSFGLGDTQYF; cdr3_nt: TGTGCCAGCAGTTTTGGACTTGGGGATACGCAGTATTTT
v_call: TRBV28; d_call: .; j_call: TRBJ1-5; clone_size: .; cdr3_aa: CASSFSQPQHF; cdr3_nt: TGTGCCAGCAGTTTTTCCCAGCCCCAGCATTTT
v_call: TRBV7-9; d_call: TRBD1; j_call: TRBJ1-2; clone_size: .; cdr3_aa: CASSSGQRYGYTF; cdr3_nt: TGTGCCAGCAGCTCGGGACAGCGTTATGGCTACACCTTC
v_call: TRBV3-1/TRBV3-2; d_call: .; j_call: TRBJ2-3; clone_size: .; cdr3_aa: CASSQDPASKDTQYF; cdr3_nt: TGTGCCAGCAGCCAAGACCCGGCTAGTAAGGATACGCAGTATTTT
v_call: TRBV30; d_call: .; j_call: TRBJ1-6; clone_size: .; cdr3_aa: CAWSRGDSPLHF; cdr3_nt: TGTGCCTGGTCAAGGGGGGATTCACCCCTCCACTTT
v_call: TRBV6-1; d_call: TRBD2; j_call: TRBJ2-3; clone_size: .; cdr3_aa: CASSESGTINTDTQYF; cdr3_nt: TGTGCCAGCAGTGAATCCGGGACTATAAACACAGATACGCAGTATTTT
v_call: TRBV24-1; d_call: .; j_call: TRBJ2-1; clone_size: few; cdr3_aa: CATSDFSVGKWDNEQFF; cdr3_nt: TGTGCCACCAGTGATTTCTCGGTGGGGAAGTGGGACAATGAGCAGTTCTTC
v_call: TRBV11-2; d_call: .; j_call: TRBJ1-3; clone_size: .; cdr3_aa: CASSADSWAGNTIYF; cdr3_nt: TGTGCCAGCAGCGCGGACAGCTGGGCTGGAAACACCATATATTTT
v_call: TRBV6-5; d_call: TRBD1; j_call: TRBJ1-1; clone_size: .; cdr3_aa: CASTYLQGITEAFF; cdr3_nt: TGTGCCAGCACCTATTTACAGGGGATCACTGAAGCTTTCTTT
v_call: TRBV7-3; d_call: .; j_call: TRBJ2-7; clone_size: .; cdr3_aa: CASSFNGGEQYF; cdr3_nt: TGTGCCAGCAGCTTTAATGGGGGTGAGCAGTACTTC
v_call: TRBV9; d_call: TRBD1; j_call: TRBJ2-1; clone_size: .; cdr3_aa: CASSGGPGQRYNEQFF; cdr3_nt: TGTGCCAGCAGCGGGGGTCCGGGACAGAGATACAATGAGCAGTTCTTC
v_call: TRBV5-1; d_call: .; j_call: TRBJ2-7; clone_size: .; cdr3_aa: CASSQGYEQYF; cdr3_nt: TGCGCCAGCAGCCAGGGCTACGAGCAGTACTTC
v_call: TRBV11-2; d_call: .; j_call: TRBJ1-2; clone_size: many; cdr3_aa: CASSLVSGGYTF; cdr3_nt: TGTGCCAGCAGCTTAGTGTCGGGTGGCTACACCTTC
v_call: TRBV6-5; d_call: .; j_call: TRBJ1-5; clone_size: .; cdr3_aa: CASSLSSRNQPQHF; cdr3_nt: TGTGCCAGCAGTCTATCCAGTCGCAATCAGCCCCAGCATTTT
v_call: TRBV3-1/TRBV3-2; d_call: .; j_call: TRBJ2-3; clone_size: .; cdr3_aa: CASSQDSAGSWGTDTQYF; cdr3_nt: TGTGCCAGCAGCCAAGATAGCGCCGGGAGCTGGGGCACAGATACGCAGTATTTT
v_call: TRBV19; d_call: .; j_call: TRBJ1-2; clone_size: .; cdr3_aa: CASMGRDFYGYTF; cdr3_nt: TGTGCCAGTATGGGCAGGGACTTCTATGGCTACACCTTC
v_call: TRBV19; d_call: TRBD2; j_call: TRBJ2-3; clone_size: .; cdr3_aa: CASSLEGLAGADTQYF; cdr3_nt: TGTGCCAGTAGTCTAGAGGGACTAGCGGGAGCAGATACGCAGTATTTT
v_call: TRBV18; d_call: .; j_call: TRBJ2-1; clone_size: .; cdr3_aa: CASSPPSSNEQFF; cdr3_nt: TGTGCCAGCTCACCACCGAGTAGCAATGAGCAGTTCTTC
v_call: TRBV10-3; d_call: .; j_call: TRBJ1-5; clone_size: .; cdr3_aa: CAAAVSTDNQPQHF; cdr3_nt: TGTGCCGCCGCCGTCTCGACGGACAATCAGCCCCAGCATTTT
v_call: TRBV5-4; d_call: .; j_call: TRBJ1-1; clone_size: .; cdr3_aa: CASSRTENTEAFF; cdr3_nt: TGTGCCAGCAGCCGGACAGAGAACACTGAAGCTTTCTTT
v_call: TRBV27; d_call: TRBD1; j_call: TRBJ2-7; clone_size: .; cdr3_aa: CASRSDRGPYEQYF; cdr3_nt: TGTGCCAGCAGATCGGACAGGGGACCCTACGAGCAGTACTTC